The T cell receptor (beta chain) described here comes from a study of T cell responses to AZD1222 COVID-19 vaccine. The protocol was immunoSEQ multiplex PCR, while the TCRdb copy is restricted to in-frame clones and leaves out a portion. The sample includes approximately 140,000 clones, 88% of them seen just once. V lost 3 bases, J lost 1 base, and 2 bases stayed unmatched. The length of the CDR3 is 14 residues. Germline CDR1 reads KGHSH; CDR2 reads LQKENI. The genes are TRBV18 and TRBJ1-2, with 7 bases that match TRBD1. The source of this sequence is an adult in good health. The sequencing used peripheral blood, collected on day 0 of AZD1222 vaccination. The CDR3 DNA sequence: TGTGCCAGCTCACCGGGGACAGATAACTATGGCTACACCTTC. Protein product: CASSPGTDNYGYTF.